Reported below is one T cell receptor (beta chain). Its target is unknown. The ends lost 4 bases at V and 10 bases at J; junction bases unmatched: 6. CDR3 size: 15 residues. Germline V CDR1 and CDR2: SGHAT, FQNNGV. These data belong to a study of T-cell memory formation after mild COVID-19. Study context: For the most part, TCR clusters were specific to one donor. Study-wide results and limits: The study found balanced CD4/CD8 in clones contracting day 15 to 85 and a CD4+ lean in later expanders.

Each CDR3 protein gets one entry after TCRdb re-called the 5' RACE reads with MiXCR. The sample yields around 260,000 distinct CDR3 sequences, around 15% seen once. This TCR derives from a young man who had mild COVID-19 (a few samples of this study predate the infection). Cell type and time point are not known. The gene calls are TRBV11-2 and TRBJ2-1; the match to TRBD2 covers 14 bases. Source material: PBMCs or a T cell subset sorted from them (not recorded which). CDR3 nucleotides: TGTGCCAGCAGCTCAGGGACTAGCGGGGGACTAGAGCAGTTCTTC. The encoded protein is CASSSGTSGGLEQFF.